The T cell receptor (beta chain) described here comes from a study of shared clonotypes between healthy human individuals. Across the whole study: Each donor's CD4 naive and CD4 memory cells filled three plates apiece, CD8 naive two, and CD8 memory one.

TCRdb's table, derived via immunoSEQ multiplex PCR, lists solely in-frame clones and lacks some. The sample records some 2.4 million clones, 93% being singletons. The CDR3 spans 15 residues. V gave up 0 bases and J gave up 0 bases, with 9 bases separating them. Per germline, CDR1 SGDLS and CDR2 YYNGEE. The J gene is TRBJ2-5, the V gene TRBV9, with D maybe TRBD2 (5 bases). The sample was naive CD4+ T cells from PBMCs. Noted subset: CD45RA+ positively selected. This receptor was obtained from a man aged 18 to 29 in good health. Some clones in this sample may be carry-over from other donors' samples. This chain's CDR3 is CASSVGGRNQETQYF. CDR3 coding DNA: TGTGCCAGCAGCGTAGGTGGGAGAAACCAAGAGACCCAGTACTTC.